This entry describes one TCR beta chain. This sample was included in a study of OX40 agonist ivuxolimab in advanced cancers. Study summary: Three patients, one with hepatocellular carcinoma and two with cutaneous melanoma, achieved partial responses.

The ends were cut back, 5 bases at V and 7 bases at J, with 24 bases in the middle. Looked up from germline, CDR1 is SGHAT and CDR2 is FQNNGV. The CDR3 contains 18 residues. Data came from immunoSEQ multiplex PCR; TCRdb stores just in-frame clones and leaves some out. The sample shows tens of thousands of clones, about 86% of them seen only once. The TCR originated in an adult with an advanced solid tumor such as melanoma, head and neck, liver or kidney cancer. The source material was CD4+ or CD8+ T cells sorted from blood, sampled in a trial of the OX40 agonist ivuxolimab. V gene TRBV11-2 combines with J gene TRBJ1-6; D is undetermined. This chain's CDR3 is CASSRSARDPGGNSPLHF. The CDR3 coding sequence is TGTGCCAGCAGCCGCTCAGCCCGCGACCCGGGTGGCAATTCACCCCTCCACTTT.